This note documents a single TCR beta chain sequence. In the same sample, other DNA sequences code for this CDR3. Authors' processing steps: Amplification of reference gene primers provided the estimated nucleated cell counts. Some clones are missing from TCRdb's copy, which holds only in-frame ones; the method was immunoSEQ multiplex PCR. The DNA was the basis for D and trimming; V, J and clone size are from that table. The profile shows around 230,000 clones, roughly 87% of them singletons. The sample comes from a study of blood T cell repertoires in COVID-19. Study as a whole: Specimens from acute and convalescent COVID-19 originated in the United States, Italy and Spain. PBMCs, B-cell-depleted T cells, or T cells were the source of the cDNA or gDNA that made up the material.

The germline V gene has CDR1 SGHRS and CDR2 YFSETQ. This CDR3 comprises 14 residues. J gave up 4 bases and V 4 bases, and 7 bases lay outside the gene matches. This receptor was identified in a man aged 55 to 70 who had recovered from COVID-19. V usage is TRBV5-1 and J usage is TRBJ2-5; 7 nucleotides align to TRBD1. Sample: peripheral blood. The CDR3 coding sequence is TGCGCCAGCAGCCCAACAGGGGCGGGAGAGACCCAGTACTTC. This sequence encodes CASSPTGAGETQYF.